Sequencing of this T cell receptor (beta chain) was carried out in a study of T cells after yellow fever vaccination. With V trimmed by 4 bases and J by 3 bases, 6 bases remained unmatched. CDR1 LGHNA and CDR2 YSLEER come from the germline V gene. This CDR3 has 15 amino acids. They built TCR cDNA with 5'RACE template switching, a step that put in a universal primer site and UMIs. MiXCR was run by TCRdb on the 5' RACE reads, yielding one entry per CDR3 protein. The sample lists about 310,000 distinct CDR3 sequences, around 4% seen once, with roughly a quarter in the top ten. Overall study results and limits: Re-detected after boosting: most primary clones, around 96% of CD4 and about 89% of CD8. Compared with primary, the secondary response was weaker and peaked at day 5, not 15.

The table lists this clonotype with many counts. The antigen remains undetermined. The chain employs TRBV4-3 and TRBJ1-2; TRBD1 matches at 9 bases. The sequence derives from a man aged 18 to 30 who received the YFV17D yellow fever vaccine. This specimen consisted of PBMCs, obtained on the day of the yellow fever booster vaccination. The CDR3 region is CASSRGQGYDYGYTF. The CDR3 DNA reads as TGCGCCAGCAGCCGGGGACAGGGTTACGACTATGGCTACACCTTC.